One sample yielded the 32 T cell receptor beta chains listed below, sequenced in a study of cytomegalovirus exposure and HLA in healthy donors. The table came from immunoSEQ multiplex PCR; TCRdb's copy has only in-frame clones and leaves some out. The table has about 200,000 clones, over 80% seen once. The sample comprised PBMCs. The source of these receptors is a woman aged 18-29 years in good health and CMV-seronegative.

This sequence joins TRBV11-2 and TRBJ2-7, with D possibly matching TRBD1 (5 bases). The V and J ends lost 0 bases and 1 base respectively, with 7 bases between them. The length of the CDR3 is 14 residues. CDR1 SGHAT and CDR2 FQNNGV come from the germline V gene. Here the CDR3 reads CASSLEGQSYEQYF. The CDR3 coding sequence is TGTGCCAGCAGCTTAGAGGGGCAGTCCTACGAGCAGTACTTC.

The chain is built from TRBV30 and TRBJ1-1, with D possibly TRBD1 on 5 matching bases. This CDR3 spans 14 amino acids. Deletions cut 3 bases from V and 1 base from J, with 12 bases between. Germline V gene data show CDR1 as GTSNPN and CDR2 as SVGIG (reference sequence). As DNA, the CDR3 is TGTGCCTGGAGCTGGGGGTCAGGGAACACTGAAGCTTTCTTT. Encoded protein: CAWSWGSGNTEAFF.

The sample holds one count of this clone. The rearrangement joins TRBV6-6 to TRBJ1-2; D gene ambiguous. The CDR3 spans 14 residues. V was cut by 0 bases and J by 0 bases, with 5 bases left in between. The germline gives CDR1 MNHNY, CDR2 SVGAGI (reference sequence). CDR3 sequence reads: CASSYSPANYGYTF. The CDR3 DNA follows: TGTGCCAGCAGTTACTCGCCGGCTAACTATGGCTACACCTTC.

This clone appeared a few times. Here the CDR3 DNA reads TGTGCCAGCAGCTTGGATGGACAGGGATCTCGGTATGGAAACACCATATATTTT. It is translated as CASSLDGQGSRYGNTIYF. The chain has TRBV5-6 and TRBJ1-3; 8 positions match TRBD1. The V and J ends lost 0 bases and 3 bases, in that order; junction bases with no gene match: 11. Germline V gene sequence: CDR1 SGHDT, CDR2 YYEEEE. The CDR3 sequence is 18 residues long.

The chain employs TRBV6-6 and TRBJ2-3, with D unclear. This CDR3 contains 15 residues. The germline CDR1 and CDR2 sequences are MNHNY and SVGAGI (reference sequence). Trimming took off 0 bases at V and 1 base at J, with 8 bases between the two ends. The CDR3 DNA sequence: TGTGCCAGCAGTTACTCTGGGATCGGCACAGATACGCAGTATTTT. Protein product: CASSYSGIGTDTQYF.

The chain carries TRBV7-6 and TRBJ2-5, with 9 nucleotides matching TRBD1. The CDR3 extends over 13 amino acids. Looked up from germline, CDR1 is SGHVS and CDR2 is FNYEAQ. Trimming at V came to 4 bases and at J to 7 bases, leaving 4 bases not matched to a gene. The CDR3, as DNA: TGTGCCAGCAGCTCCCGGGACAGGGTGACCCAGTACTTC. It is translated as CASSSRDRVTQYF.

CDR3 nucleotide sequence: TGTGCCAGCAGTTACTCGTGGGATCAGCCCCAGCATTTT. This encodes CASSYSWDQPQHF. The gene calls are TRBV6-6 and TRBJ1-5; no clear D gene. The CDR3 consists of 13 residues. Deletions cut 0 bases from V and 5 bases from J, with 5 bases between. Germline-derived CDR1 and CDR2 are MNHNY and SVGAGI (reference sequence).

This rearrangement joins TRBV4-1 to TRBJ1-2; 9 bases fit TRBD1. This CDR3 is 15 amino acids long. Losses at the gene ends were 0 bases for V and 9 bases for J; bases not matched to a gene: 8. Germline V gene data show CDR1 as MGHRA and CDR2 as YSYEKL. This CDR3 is CASSQEPQGARSYTF. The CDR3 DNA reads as TGCGCCAGCAGCCAAGAGCCACAGGGGGCTCGTAGCTACACCTTC.

The CDR3 sequence is CASSRKIWAAQETQYF. CDR3 DNA: TGCGCCAGCAGCCGCAAGATCTGGGCAGCCCAAGAGACCCAGTACTTC. The rearrangement joins TRBV4-1 to TRBJ2-5; D unclear. This CDR3 is 16 amino acids long. Germline V gene lookup returns CDR1 MGHRA and CDR2 YSYEKL. The V and J ends lost 4 bases and 1 base respectively, with 16 bases between them.

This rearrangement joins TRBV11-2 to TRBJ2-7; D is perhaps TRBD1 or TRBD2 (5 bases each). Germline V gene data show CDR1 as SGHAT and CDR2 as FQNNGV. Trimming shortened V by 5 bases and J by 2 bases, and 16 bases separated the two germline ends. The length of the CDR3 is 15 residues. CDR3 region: CASSSLRDGTYEQYF. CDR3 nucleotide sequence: TGTGCCAGCAGCAGTCTCAGGGACGGTACCTACGAGCAGTACTTC. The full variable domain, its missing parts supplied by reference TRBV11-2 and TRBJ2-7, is EAGVAQSPRYKIIEKRQSVAFWCNPISGHATLYWYQQILGQGPKLLIQFQNNGVVDDSQLPKDRFSAERLKGVDSTLKIQPAKLEDSAVYLCASSSLRDGTYEQYFGPGTRLTVT.

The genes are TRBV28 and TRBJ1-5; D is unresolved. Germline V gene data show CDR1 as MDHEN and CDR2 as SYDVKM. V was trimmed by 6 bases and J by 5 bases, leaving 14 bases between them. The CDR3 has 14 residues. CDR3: CASRPRALDQPQHF. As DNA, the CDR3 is TGTGCCAGCAGACCACGGGCCCTAGATCAGCCCCAGCATTTT.

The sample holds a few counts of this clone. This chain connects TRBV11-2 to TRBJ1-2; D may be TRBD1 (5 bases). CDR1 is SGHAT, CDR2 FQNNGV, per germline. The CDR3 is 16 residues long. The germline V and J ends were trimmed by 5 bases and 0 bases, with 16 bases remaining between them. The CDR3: CASSLPPGRSNYGYTF. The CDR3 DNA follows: TGTGCCAGCAGCCTCCCGCCAGGGCGATCTAACTATGGCTACACCTTC.

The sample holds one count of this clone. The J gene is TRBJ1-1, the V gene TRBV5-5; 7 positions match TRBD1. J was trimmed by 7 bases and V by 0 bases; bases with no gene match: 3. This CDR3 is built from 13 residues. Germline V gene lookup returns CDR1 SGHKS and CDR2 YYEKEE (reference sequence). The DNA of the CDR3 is TGTGCCAGCAGCTTGGGGACAGGTATTGAAGCTTTCTTT. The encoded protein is CASSLGTGIEAFF. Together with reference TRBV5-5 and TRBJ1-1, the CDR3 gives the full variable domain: DAGVTQSPTHLIKTRGQQVTLRCSPISGHKSVSWYQQVLGQGPQFIFQYYEKEERGRGNFPDRFSARQFPNYSSELNVNALLLGDSALYLCASSLGTGIEAFFGQGTRLTVV.

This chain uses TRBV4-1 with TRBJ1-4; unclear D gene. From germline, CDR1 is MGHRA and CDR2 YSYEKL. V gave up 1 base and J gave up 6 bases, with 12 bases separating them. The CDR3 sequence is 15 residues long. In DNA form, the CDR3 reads TGCGCCAGCAGCCAAGGAGAGACTAGAGATGAAAAACTGTTTTTT. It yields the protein CASSQGETRDEKLFF.

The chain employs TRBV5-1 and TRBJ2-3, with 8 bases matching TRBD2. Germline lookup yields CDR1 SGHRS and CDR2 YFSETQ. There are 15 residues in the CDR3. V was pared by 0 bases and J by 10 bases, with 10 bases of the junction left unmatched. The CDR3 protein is CASSLDHGGGRAQYF. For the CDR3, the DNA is TGCGCCAGCAGCTTGGATCACGGGGGGGGCCGGGCGCAGTATTTT.

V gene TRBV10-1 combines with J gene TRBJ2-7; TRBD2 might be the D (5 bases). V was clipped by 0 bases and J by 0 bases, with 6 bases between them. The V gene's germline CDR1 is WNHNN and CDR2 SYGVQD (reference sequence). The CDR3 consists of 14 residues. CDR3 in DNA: TGCGCCAGCAGTGAGTCAAGCGGCTCCTACGAGCAGTACTTC. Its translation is CASSESSGSYEQYF.

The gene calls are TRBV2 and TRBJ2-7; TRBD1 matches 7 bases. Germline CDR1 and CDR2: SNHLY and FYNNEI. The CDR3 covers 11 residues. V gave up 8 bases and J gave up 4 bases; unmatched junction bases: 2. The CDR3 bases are TGTGCCAGCCGACAGGGTTACGAGCAGTACTTC. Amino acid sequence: CASRQGYEQYF.

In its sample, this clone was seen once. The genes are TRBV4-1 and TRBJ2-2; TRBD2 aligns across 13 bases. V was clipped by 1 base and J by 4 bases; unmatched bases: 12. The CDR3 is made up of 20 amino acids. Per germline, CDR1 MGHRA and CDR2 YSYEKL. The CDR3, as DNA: TGCGCCAGCAGCCAAGGGGTCGGACTAGCGGGAGAGGGCGGCACCGGGGAGCTGTTTTTT. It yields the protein CASSQGVGLAGEGGTGELFF.

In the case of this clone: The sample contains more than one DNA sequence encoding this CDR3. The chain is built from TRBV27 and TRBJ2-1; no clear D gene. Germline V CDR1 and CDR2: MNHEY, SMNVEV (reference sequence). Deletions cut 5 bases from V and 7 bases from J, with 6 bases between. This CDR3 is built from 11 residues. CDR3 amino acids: CASSLGNEQFF. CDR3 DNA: TGTGCCAGCAGTCTCGGAAATGAGCAGTTCTTC.

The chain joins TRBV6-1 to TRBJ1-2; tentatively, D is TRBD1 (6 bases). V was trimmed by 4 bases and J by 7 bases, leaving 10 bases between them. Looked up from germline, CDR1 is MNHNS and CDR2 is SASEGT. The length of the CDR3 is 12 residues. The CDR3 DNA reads TGTGCCAGCAGTGCCTACAGGGCTGGCTACACCTTC. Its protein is CASSAYRAGYTF.

CDR3 protein: CASSRGQRTSETQYF. CDR3 nucleotides: TGTGCCAGCAGCCGAGGACAACGGACTAGCGAGACCCAGTACTTC. The V gene is TRBV27, the J gene TRBJ2-5; 8 nucleotides line up with TRBD2. The CDR3 is made up of 15 amino acids. CDR1 and CDR2 (germline): MNHEY, SMNVEV (reference sequence). Trimming at V came to 6 bases and at J to 5 bases, leaving 11 bases not matched to a gene.

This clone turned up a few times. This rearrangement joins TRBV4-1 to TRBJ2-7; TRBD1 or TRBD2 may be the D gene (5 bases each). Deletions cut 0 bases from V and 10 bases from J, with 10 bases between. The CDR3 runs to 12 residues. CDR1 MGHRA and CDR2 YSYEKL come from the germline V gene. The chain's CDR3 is CASSQEVGPQYF. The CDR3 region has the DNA TGCGCCAGCAGCCAAGAAGTGGGACCCCAGTACTTC.

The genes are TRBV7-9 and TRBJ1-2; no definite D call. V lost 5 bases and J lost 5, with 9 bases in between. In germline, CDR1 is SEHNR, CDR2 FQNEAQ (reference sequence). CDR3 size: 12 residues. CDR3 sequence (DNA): TGTGCCAGCAGCGTCGACCGATATGGCTACACCTTC. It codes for CASSVDRYGYTF.

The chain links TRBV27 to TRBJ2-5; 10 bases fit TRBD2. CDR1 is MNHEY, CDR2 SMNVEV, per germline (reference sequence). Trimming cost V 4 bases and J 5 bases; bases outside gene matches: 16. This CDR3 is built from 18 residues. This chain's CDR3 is CASSSGAGGPLKGETQYF. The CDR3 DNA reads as TGTGCCAGCAGTTCGGGAGCGGGAGGGCCTCTAAAAGGGGAGACCCAGTACTTC.

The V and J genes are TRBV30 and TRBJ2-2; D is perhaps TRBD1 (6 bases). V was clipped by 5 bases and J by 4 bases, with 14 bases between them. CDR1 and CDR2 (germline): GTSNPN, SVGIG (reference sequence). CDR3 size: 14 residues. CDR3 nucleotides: TGTGCCTGGCGATTCAGGGGCCCCACCGGGGAGCTGTTTTTT. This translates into CAWRFRGPTGELFF.

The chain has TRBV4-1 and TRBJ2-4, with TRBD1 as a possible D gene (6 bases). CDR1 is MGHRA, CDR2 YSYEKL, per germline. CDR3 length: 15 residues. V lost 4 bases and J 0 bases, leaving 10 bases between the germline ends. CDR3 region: CASSRPGQAKNIQYF. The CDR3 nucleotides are TGCGCCAGCAGCCGCCCGGGACAAGCCAAAAACATTCAGTACTTC.

The CDR3 DNA reads TGTGCCAGCAGTTTATCTCGGACAGGGTACAATCAGCCCCAGCATTTT. It encodes CASSLSRTGYNQPQHF. V and J are TRBV28 and TRBJ1-5; 8 nucleotides align to TRBD1. V shed 1 base and J 3 bases; nucleotides not matched to a gene: 5. The CDR3 is made up of 16 amino acids. Germline V gene data show CDR1 as MDHEN and CDR2 as SYDVKM.

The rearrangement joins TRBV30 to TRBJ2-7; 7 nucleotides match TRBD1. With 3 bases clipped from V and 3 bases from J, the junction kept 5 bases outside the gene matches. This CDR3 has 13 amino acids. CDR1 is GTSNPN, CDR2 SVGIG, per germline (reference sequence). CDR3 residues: CAWSKGTVYEQYF. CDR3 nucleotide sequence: TGTGCCTGGAGCAAAGGGACAGTCTACGAGCAGTACTTC.

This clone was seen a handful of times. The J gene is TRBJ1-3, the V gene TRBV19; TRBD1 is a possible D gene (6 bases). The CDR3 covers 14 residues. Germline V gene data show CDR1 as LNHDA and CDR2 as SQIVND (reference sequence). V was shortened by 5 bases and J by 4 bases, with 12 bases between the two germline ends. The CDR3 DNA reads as TGTGCCAGTAGTCTCCGGACAGTGGGAAACACCATATATTTT. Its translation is CASSLRTVGNTIYF.

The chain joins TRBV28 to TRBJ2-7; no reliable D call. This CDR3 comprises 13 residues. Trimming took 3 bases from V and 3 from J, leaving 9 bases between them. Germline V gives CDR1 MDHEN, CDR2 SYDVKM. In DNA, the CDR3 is TGTGCCAGCAGTTTCTCCTCGAGCTACGAGCAGTACTTC. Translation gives CASSFSSSYEQYF. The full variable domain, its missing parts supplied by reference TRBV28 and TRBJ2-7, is DVKVTQSSRYLVKRTGEKVFLECVQDMDHENMFWYRQDPGLGLRLIYFSYDVKMKEKGDIPEGYSVSREKKERFSLILESASTNQTSMYLCASSFSSSYEQYFGPGTRLTVT.

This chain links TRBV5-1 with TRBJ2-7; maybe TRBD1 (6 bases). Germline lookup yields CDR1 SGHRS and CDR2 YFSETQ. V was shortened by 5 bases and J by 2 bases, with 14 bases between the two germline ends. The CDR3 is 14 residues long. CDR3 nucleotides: TGCGCCAGCAGGATTCGCGCAGGGGCCTACGAGCAGTACTTC. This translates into CASRIRAGAYEQYF.

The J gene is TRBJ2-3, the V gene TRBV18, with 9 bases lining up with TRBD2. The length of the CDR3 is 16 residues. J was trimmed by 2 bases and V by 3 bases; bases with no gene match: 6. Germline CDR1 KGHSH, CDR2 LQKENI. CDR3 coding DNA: TGTGCCAGCTCACCTAAGACTAGCGGTGTCACAGATACGCAGTATTTT. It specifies CASSPKTSGVTDTQYF.